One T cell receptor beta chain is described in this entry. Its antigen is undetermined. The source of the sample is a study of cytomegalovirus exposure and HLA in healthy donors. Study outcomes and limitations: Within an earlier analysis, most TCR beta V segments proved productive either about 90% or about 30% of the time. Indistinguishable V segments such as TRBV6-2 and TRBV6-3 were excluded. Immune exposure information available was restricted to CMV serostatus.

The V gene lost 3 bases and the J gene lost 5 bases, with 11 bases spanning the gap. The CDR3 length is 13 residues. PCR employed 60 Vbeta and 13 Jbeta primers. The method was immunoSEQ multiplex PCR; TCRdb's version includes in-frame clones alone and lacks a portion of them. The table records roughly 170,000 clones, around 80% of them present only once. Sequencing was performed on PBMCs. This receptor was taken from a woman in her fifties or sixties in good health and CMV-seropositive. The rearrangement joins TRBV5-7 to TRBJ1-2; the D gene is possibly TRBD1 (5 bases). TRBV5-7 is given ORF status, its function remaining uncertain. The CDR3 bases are TGTGCCAGCAGCTGCAGGGTTTGTTATGGCTACACCTTC. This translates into CASSCRVCYGYTF.